Listed here is a single T cell receptor (beta chain). What was amplified from RNA transcripts were TCR beta CDR3 regions. RT-PCR in the first round (using the HTBI primer set) targeted the TCR CDR3. TCRdb re-analysed the multiplex PCR reads in MiXCR, keeping a single row per CDR3 protein. The table lists fewer than 850,000 distinct CDR3 sequences, around 15% of them singletons, with less than 20% in the top ten. This entry belongs to a study of T cells in Graves' hyperthyroidism and ophthalmopathy. The ends were cut back, 5 bases at V and 0 bases at J, with 13 bases in the middle. Germline CDR1 PRHDT, CDR2 FYEKMQ (reference sequence). The CDR3 has 16 amino acids.

This rearrangement joins TRBV13 to TRBJ1-4, with D perhaps TRBD1 (6 bases). Sequenced input: blood. The TCR was taken from a man aged 50 to 59 with Graves' hyperthyroidism. CDR3 nucleotides: TGTGCCAGCAGCGGGACACTCTTTGCAACTAATGAAAAACTGTTTTTT. Protein product: CASSGTLFATNEKLFF.